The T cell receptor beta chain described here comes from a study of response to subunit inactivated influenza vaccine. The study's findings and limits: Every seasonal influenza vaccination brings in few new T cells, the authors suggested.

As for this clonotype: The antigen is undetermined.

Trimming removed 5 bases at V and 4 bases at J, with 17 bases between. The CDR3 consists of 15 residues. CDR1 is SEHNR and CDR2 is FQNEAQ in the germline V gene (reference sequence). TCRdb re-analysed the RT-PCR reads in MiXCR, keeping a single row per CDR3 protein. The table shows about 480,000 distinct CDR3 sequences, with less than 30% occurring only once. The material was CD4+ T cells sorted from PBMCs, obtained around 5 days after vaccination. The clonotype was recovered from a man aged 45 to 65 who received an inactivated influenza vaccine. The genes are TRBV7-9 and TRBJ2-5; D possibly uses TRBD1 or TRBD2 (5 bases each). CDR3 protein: CASSPSRAGTETQYF. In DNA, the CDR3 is TGTGCCAGCAGCCCCTCTAGGGCAGGGACAGAGACCCAGTACTTC.